This T cell receptor (beta chain) was captured by sequencing in a study of shared clonotypes between healthy human individuals. Using immunoSEQ multiplex PCR, the repertoire was profiled, and TCRdb retains in-frame clones only, with some absent. Of around 1,000,000 clones detected, roughly 80% appear once; the ten largest clones hold 0.89%. Unmatched junction bases numbered 3, after V lost 4 bases and J lost 4 bases. CDR1 and CDR2 (germline): MNHEY, SMNVEV (reference sequence). The CDR3 sequence is 15 residues long. For this clone: Other nucleotide sequences from this sample produce the same CDR3.

The sample was memory CD4+ T cells from PBMCs. Subset indicated: CD45RA-negative fraction. The TCR sequence derives from a man younger than 30 in good health. Some clones in this sample may be carry-over from other donors' samples. The chain carries TRBV27 and TRBJ2-1, with 11 bases matching TRBD2. The CDR3 DNA is TGTGCCAGCAGTTGGGGACTAGCGGAATACAATGAGCAGTTCTTC. This sequence encodes CASSWGLAEYNEQFF.